The sequence of this T cell receptor (beta chain) was determined in a study of PD-1 blockade in classical Hodgkin lymphoma. The wider study: Once every 2 weeks, patients received intravenous nivolumab at 3 mg/kg.

With respect to this clone: Its target is unknown.

Study conclusions and caveats: A significant rise in TCR diversity was seen by C4D1 for CD4+ cells but not for CD8+ cells. Prior to therapy, complete responders displayed diversity much like that of newly diagnosed patients. Baseline TCR diversity was reportedly lower in newly diagnosed patients than healthy donors.

Germline CDR1 is GTSNPN and CDR2 is SVGIG (reference sequence). The CDR3 has 15 residues. The ends lost 3 bases at V and 4 bases at J; junction bases unmatched: 7. As for time point: cycle 4 day 1 (C4D1), after more than five weeks of nivolumab. Patients all relapsed after autologous stem cell transplantation, and there was variation in brentuximab vedotin exposure. Assay used: immunoSEQ multiplex PCR; TCRdb lists only in-frame clones, some missing. The table has around 100,000 clones, 75% to 95% seen once. The sample consisted of peripheral blood mononuclear cells (PBMCs), taken before the fourth cycle of nivolumab. This chain joins TRBV30 and TRBJ2-1; 9 positions match TRBD2. This receptor was obtained from a human donor with classical Hodgkin lymphoma. The CDR3 bases are TGTGCCTGGAGCTTCGGCGGGGGGGCTTACAATGAGCAGTTCTTC. Translated, it gives CAWSFGGGAYNEQFF.